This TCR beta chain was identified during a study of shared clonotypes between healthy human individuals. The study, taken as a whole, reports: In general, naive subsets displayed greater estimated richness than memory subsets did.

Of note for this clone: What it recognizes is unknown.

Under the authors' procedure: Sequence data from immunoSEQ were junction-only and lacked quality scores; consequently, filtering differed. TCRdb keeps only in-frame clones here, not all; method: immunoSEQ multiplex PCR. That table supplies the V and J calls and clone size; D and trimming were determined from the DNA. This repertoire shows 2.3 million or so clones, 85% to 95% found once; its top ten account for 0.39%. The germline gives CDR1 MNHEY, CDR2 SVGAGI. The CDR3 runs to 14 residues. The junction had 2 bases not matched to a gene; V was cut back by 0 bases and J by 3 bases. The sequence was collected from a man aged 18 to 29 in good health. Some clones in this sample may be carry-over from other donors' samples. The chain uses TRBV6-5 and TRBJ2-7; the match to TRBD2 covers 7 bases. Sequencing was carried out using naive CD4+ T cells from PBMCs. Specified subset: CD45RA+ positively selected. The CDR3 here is CASSYSRGDYEQYF. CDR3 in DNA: TGTGCCAGCAGTTACTCCCGGGGGGACTACGAGCAGTACTTC.